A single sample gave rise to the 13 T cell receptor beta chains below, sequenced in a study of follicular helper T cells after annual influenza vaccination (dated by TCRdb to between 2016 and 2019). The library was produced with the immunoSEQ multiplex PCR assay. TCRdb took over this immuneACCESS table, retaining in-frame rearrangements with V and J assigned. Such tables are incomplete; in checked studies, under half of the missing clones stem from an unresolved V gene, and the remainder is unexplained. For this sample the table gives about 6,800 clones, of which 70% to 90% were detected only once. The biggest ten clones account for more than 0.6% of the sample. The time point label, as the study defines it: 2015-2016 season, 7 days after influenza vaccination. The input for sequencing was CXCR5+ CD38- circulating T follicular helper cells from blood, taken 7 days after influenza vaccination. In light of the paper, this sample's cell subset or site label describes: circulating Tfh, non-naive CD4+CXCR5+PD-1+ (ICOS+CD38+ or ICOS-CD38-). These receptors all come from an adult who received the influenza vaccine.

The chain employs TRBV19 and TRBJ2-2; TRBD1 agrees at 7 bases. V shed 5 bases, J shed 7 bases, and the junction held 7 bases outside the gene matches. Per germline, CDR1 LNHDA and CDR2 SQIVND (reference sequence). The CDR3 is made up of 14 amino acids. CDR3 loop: CASSPRTGGGELFF. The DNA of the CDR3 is TGTGCCAGTAGTCCCCGGACAGGCGGCGGGGAGCTGTTTTTT.

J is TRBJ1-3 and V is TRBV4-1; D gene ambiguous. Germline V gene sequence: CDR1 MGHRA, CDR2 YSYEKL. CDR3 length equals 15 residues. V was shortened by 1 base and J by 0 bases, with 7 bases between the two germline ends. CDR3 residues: CASSQVSPSGNTIYF. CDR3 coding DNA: TGCGCCAGCAGCCAAGTTTCACCCTCTGGAAACACCATATATTTT.

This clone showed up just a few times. Written as DNA, the CDR3 is TGTGCCAGCAGCAGCCGGACGAACTCCTACGAGCAGTACTTC. Translated, it gives CASSSRTNSYEQYF. This chain links TRBV9 with TRBJ2-7, with D unclear. There are 14 residues in the CDR3. Trimming pared 4 bases from V and 0 bases from J, leaving 11 bases between. CDR1 SGDLS and CDR2 YYNGEE come from the germline V gene.

The DNA of the CDR3 is TGCAGCGCCTGGGGACAGGGAAACACTGAAGCTTTCTTT. Protein product: CSAWGQGNTEAFF. The rearrangement uses TRBV29-1 and TRBJ1-1; 9 bases align to TRBD1. Germline V gives CDR1 SQVTM, CDR2 ANQGSEA. V shed 7 bases and J 2 bases; nucleotides not matched to a gene: 5. This CDR3 is 13 amino acids long.

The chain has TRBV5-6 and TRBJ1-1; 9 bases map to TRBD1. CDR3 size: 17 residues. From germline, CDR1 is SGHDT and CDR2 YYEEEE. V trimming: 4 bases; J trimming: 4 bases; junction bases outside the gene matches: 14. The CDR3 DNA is TGTGCCAGCAGCCTACCGCCGGGACAGGGCAGACCCACTGAAGCTTTCTTT. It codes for CASSLPPGQGRPTEAFF.

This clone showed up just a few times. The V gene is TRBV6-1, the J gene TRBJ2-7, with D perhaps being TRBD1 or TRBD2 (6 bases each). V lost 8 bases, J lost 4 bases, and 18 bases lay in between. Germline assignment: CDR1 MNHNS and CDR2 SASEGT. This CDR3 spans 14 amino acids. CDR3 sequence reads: CASRGPAIPYEQYF. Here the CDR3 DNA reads TGTGCCAGCCGGGGGCCCGCAATCCCTTACGAGCAGTACTTC.

The CDR3 spells CASSLRSSGRTRGNEQFF. The CDR3 DNA is TGTGCCAGCAGCTTAAGATCTAGCGGGAGGACAAGAGGCAATGAGCAGTTCTTC. This chain links TRBV7-3 with TRBJ2-1; 11 nucleotides line up with TRBD2. J lost 6 bases, V lost 1 base, and 11 bases had no gene match. CDR3 size: 18 residues. Germline V gene lookup returns CDR1 SGHTA and CDR2 FQGTGA.

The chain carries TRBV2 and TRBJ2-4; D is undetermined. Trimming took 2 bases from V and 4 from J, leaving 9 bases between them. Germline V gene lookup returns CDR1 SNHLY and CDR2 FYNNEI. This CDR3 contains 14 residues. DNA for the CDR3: TGTGCCAGCAGTGAAAGGATCGGAAAAAACATTCAGTACTTC. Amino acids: CASSERIGKNIQYF.

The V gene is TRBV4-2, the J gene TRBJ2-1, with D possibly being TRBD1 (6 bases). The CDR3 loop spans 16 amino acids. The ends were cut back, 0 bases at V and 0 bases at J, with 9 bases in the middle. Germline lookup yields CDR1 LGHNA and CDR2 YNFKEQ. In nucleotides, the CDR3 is TGTGCCAGCAGCCAAGAAAGGGGGAGCTCCTACAATGAGCAGTTCTTC. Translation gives CASSQERGSSYNEQFF.

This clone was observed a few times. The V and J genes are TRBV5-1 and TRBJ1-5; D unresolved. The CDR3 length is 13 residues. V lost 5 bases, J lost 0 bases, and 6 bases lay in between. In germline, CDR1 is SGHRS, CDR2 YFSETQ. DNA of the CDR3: TGCGCCAGCAGGGCAGATAGCAATCAGCCCCAGCATTTT. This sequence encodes CASRADSNQPQHF.

The CDR3 spells CASSWDRGGGYTF. The CDR3 bases are TGTGCCAGCAGTTGGGACAGGGGCGGTGGCTACACCTTC. The V gene is TRBV6-1, the J gene TRBJ1-2; 10 bases fit TRBD1. Germline loops: CDR1 MNHNS, CDR2 SASEGT. After removal of 5 bases from V and 7 bases from J, the junction contained 4 bases not matched to a gene. CDR3 length: 13 amino acids.

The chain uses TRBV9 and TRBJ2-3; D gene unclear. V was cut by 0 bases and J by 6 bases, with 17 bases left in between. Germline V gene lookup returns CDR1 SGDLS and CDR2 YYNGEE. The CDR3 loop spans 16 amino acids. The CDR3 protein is CASSVGSKPAVDTQYF. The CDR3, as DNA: TGTGCCAGCAGCGTAGGATCAAAACCTGCTGTGGATACGCAGTATTTT.

Written as DNA, the CDR3 is TGCGCCAGCAGCTTAGACAGGGTCTACGGAAACACCATATATTTT. It translates to CASSLDRVYGNTIYF. The J gene is TRBJ1-3, the V gene TRBV5-1, with 7 nucleotides matching TRBD1. The germline V gene encodes CDR1 SGHRS and CDR2 YFSETQ. The CDR3 loop spans 15 amino acids. V shed 2 bases, J shed 4 bases, and the junction held 6 bases outside the gene matches.